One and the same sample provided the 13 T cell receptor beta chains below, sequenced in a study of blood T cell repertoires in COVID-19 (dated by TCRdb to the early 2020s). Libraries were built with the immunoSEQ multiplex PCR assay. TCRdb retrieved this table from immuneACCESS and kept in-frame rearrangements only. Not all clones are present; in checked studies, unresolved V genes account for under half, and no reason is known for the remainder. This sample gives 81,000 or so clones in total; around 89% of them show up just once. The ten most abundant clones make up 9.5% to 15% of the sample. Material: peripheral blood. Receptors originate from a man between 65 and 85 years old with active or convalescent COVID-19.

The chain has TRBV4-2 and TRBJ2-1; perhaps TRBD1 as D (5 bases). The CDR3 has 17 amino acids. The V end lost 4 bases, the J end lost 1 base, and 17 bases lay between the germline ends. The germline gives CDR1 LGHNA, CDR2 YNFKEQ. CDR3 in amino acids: CASSRTNQGNSYNEQFF. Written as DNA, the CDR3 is TGTGCCAGCAGCCGGACAAATCAGGGAAATTCCTACAATGAGCAGTTCTTC.

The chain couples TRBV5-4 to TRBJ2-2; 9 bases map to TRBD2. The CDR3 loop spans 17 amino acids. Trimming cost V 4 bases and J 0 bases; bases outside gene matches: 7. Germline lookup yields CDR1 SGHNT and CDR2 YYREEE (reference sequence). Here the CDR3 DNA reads TGTGCCAGCAGCCGGGGTAGCGGGGGCCCGAACACCGGGGAGCTGTTTTTT. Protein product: CASSRGSGGPNTGELFF.

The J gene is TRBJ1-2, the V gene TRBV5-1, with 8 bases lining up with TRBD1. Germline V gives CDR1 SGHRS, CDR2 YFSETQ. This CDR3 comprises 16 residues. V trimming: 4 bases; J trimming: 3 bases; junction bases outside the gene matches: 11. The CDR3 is CASSPRTGSIHYGYTF. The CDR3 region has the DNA TGCGCCAGCAGCCCGAGGACAGGGTCGATACACTATGGCTACACCTTC.

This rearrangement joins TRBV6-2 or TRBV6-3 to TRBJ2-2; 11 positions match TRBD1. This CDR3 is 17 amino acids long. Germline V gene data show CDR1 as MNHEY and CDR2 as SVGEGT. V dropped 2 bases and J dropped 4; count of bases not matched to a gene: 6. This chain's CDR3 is CASSYTLDRGRTGELFF. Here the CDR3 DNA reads TGTGCCAGCAGTTACACCTTGGACAGGGGGCGCACCGGGGAGCTGTTTTTT.

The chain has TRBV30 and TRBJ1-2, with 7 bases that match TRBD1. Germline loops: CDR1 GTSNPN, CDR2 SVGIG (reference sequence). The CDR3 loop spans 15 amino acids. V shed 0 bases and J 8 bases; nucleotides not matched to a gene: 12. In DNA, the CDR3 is TGTGCCTGGAGTGTAAGATCCACAGGGGTTATAGGCTACACCTTC. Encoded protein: CAWSVRSTGVIGYTF.

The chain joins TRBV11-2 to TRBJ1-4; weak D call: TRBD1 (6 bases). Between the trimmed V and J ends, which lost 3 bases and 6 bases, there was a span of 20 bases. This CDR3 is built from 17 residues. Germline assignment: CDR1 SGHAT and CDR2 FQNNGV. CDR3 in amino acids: CASSLFMERQEYEKLFF. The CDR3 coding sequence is TGTGCCAGCAGCTTGTTTATGGAAAGACAGGAATATGAAAAACTGTTTTTT.

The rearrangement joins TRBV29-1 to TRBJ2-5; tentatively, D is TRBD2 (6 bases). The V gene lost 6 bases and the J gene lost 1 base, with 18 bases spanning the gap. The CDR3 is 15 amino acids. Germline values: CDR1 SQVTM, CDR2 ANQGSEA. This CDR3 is CSVPRRAKSQETQYF. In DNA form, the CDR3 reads TGCAGCGTCCCGCGGAGGGCGAAATCCCAAGAGACCCAGTACTTC.

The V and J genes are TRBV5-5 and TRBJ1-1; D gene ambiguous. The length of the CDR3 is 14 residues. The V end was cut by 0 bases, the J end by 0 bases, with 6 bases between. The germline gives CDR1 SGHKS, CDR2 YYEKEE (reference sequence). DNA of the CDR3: TGTGCCAGCAGCTTGGGACACCTGAACACTGAAGCTTTCTTT. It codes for CASSLGHLNTEAFF.

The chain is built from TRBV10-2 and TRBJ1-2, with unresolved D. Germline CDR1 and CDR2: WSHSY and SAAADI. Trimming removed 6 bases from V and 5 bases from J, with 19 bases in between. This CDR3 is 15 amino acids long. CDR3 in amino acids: CASRPPKGGNYGYTF. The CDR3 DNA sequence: TGCGCCAGCAGGCCCCCCAAGGGAGGGAATTATGGCTACACCTTC.

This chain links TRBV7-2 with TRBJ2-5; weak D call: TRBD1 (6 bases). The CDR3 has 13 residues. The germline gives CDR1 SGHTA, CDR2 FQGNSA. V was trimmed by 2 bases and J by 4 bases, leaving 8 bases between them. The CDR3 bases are TGTGCCAGCAGCTTATCAGGGGCAGAGACCCAGTACTTC. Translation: CASSLSGAETQYF.

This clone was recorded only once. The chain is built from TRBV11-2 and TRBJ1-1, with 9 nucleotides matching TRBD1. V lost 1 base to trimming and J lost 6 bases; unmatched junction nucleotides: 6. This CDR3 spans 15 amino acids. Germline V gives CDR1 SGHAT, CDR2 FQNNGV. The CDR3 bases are TGTGCCAGCAGCTTAGTTGGACAGGGGAGGTCTGAAGCTTTCTTT. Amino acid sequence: CASSLVGQGRSEAFF.

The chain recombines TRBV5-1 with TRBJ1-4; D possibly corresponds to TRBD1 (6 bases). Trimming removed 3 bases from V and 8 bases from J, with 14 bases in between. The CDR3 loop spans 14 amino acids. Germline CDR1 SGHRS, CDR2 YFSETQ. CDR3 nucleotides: TGCGCCAGCAGCTCCGGGACACCTGAAGAAAAACTGTTTTTT. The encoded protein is CASSSGTPEEKLFF.

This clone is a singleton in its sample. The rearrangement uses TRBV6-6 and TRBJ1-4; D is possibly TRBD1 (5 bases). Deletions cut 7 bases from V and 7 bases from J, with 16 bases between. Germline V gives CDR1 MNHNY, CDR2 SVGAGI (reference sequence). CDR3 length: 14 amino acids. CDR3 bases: TGTGCCAGCACCAGCAGACAGTGGGGTGAAAAACTGTTTTTT. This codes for CASTSRQWGEKLFF.